This passage covers 24 T cell receptor beta chains from one sample sequenced in a study of shared clonotypes between healthy human individuals. Clones were read by immunoSEQ multiplex PCR, and TCRdb kept only the in-frame ones, dropping some. The sample has 600,000 to 700,000 clones; around 73% are singletons. Input material: memory CD4+ T cells sorted from blood. Indicated subset: CD45RA-negative fraction. The receptors come from a woman in her twenties or thirties in good health.

V gene TRBV27 combines with J gene TRBJ1-1; D unresolved. The germline V and J ends were trimmed by 3 bases and 0 bases, with 5 bases remaining between them. Germline CDR1 reads MNHEY; CDR2 reads SMNVEV (reference sequence). This CDR3 has 13 residues. CDR3 amino acids: CASSFYLNTEAFF. In DNA form, the CDR3 reads TGTGCCAGCAGTTTTTACCTGAACACTGAAGCTTTCTTT.

Ten or more counts support this clone. This chain uses TRBV9 with TRBJ2-5, with a weak D call TRBD2 (6 bases). The DNA end is a closer match to TRBJ2-7, so the J assignment may be wrong. CDR1 and CDR2 from the germline V gene are SGDLS and YYNGEE. There are 18 residues in the CDR3. Written as DNA, the CDR3 is TGTGCCAGCAGCGTAGGCATAACCCGGGACTCCCTAGGCGGCGAGCAGTACTTC. Translating it yields CASSVGITRDSLGGEQYF.

The chain employs TRBV10-3 and TRBJ2-7; 10 bases are a match to TRBD2. This CDR3 spans 18 amino acids. V lost 2 bases and J lost 3; bases outside the gene matches: 13. Germline CDR1 reads ENHRY; CDR2 reads SYGVKD. The DNA for the CDR3 is TGTGCCATCAGTGAGCCGGGACTAGCGACAAAAGGGGACTACGAGCAGTACTTC. Protein sequence: CAISEPGLATKGDYEQYF.

The V gene is TRBV9, the J gene TRBJ2-7; 11 nucleotides match TRBD2. V dropped 6 bases and J dropped 3; count of bases not matched to a gene: 5. The CDR3 is 14 amino acids. The germline V gene has CDR1 SGDLS and CDR2 YYNGEE. In DNA, the CDR3 is TGTGCCAGCAATGCTAGCGGGAGGATCTACGAGCAGTACTTC. Its protein is CASNASGRIYEQYF.

V gene TRBV5-4 combines with J gene TRBJ1-2; no clear D. V was clipped by 0 bases and J by 4 bases, with 7 bases between them. CDR3 length: 13 amino acids. The germline V gene encodes CDR1 SGHNT and CDR2 YYREEE (reference sequence). Written as DNA, the CDR3 is TGTGCCAGCAGCTTGGAACAGCTCTATGGCTACACCTTC. It yields the protein CASSLEQLYGYTF.

The chain links TRBV14 to TRBJ2-4; no definite D call. The germline V gene encodes CDR1 SGHDN and CDR2 FVKESK. The CDR3 is 13 amino acids. V was trimmed by 4 bases and J by 9 bases, leaving 13 bases between them. Written as DNA, the CDR3 is TGTGCCAGCAGCCCCTCCCGGGTGGGCATTCAGTACTTC. Its protein is CASSPSRVGIQYF.

The chain links TRBV27 to TRBJ2-7, with D maybe TRBD1 (5 bases). Trimming left V 7 bases short and J 0 bases short, with 10 bases between. This CDR3 spans 13 amino acids. From germline, CDR1 is MNHEY and CDR2 SMNVEV (reference sequence). CDR3 DNA: TGTGCCAGCAAAAGGGGCACCTCCTACGAGCAGTACTTC. Translation gives CASKRGTSYEQYF.

This clone was recorded a few times. The rearrangement uses TRBV15 and TRBJ2-3; D might be TRBD1 or TRBD2, each matching 5 bases. Germline V gene data show CDR1 as LNHNV and CDR2 as YYDKDF (reference sequence). The CDR3 runs to 15 residues. V dropped 1 base and J dropped 4 bases, with 12 bases sitting between them. CDR3 nucleotides: TGTGCCACCAGCAGAGCGACCCGGGACGCAGATACGCAGTATTTT. Translated: CATSRATRDADTQYF. Using reference TRBV15 and TRBJ2-3 for the parts outside the CDR3, the full variable domain is DAMVIQNPRYQVTQFGKPVTLSCSQTLNHNVMYWYQQKSSQAPKLLFHYYDKDFNNEADTPDNFQSRRPNTSFCFLDIRSPGLGDTAMYLCATSRATRDADTQYFGPGTRLTVL.

The chain carries TRBV5-4 and TRBJ1-6; D call uncertain. Germline V gene lookup returns CDR1 SGHNT and CDR2 YYREEE (reference sequence). There are 12 residues in the CDR3. The V end lost 3 bases, the J end lost 2 bases, and 0 bases lay between the germline ends. In nucleotides, the CDR3 is TGTGCCAGCAGCTCCTATAATTCACCCCTCCACTTT. Translation: CASSSYNSPLHF.

This clone has only a few counts. V usage is TRBV2 and J usage is TRBJ2-2; D gene uncertain. This CDR3 is 13 amino acids long. The germline V and J ends were trimmed by 7 bases and 7 bases, with 13 bases remaining between them. Germline V gene lookup returns CDR1 SNHLY and CDR2 FYNNEI. Here the CDR3 reads CASISDVGGELFF. Here the CDR3 DNA reads TGTGCCAGCATCTCAGATGTGGGCGGGGAGCTGTTTTTT.

The chain uses TRBV27 and TRBJ2-7, with 15 bases fitting TRBD2. The CDR3 is 16 amino acids. Germline loops: CDR1 MNHEY, CDR2 SMNVEV (reference sequence). The ends lost 4 bases at V and 4 bases at J; junction bases unmatched: 5. The CDR3 DNA reads TGTGCCAGCAGTTCGGCCGGGACTAGCGGGAGGTACGAGCAGTACTTC. It codes for CASSSAGTSGRYEQYF.

The chain is built from TRBV10-3 and TRBJ1-4; D possibly corresponds to TRBD1 (5 bases). The V end lost 8 bases, the J end lost 7 bases, and 14 bases lay between the germline ends. Germline values: CDR1 ENHRY, CDR2 SYGVKD. The CDR3 sequence is 13 residues long. The CDR3 loop reads CAIGGGAPEKLFF. The CDR3 DNA reads TGTGCCATCGGGGGAGGGGCCCCTGAAAAACTGTTTTTT.

The chain combines TRBV4-2 with TRBJ1-1; D not certain. Deletions cut 0 bases from V and 3 bases from J, with 14 bases between. CDR1 is LGHNA, CDR2 YNFKEQ, per germline. This CDR3 has 16 amino acids. The CDR3 loop reads CASSQDRNRVDTEAFF. In nucleotides, the CDR3 is TGTGCCAGCAGCCAAGATCGTAATCGGGTGGACACTGAAGCTTTCTTT.

This clone was seen a few times. This chain uses TRBV5-1 with TRBJ2-3; 11 bases agree with TRBD2. Germline V gene sequence: CDR1 SGHRS, CDR2 YFSETQ. The length of the CDR3 is 17 residues. J lost 2 bases, V lost 4 bases, and 9 bases had no gene match. CDR3 in amino acids: CASSKRVTSGATDTQYF. The CDR3 DNA is TGCGCCAGCAGCAAGCGTGTGACTAGCGGGGCCACAGATACGCAGTATTTT.

This sequence joins TRBV20-1 and TRBJ1-1, with D uncertain. This CDR3 comprises 10 residues. Germline CDR1 reads DFQATT; CDR2 reads SNEGSKA (reference sequence). V lost 4 bases and J 7 bases, leaving 7 bases between the germline ends. For the CDR3, the DNA is TGCAGTGCTAAGACGCATGAAGCTTTCTTT. It codes for CSAKTHEAFF.

The CDR3 reads CASSPPSIGGGTEAFF. The CDR3 nucleotides are TGTGCCAGCTCACCACCCTCGATTGGGGGAGGGACTGAAGCTTTCTTT. The chain carries TRBV18 and TRBJ1-1, with a possible D match to TRBD1 (5 bases). This CDR3 spans 16 amino acids. With 0 bases removed from V and 5 bases from J, the gap between germline ends came to 16 bases. Per the germline V gene, CDR1 is KGHSH and CDR2 is LQKENI. The complete variable domain, with remaining parts taken from reference TRBV18 and TRBJ1-1, reads NAGVMQNPRHLVRRRGQEARLRCSPMKGHSHVYWYRQLPEEGLKFMVYLQKENIIDESGMPKERFSAEFPKEGPSILRIQQVVRGDSAAYFCASSPPSIGGGTEAFFGQGTRLTVV.

The chain carries TRBV28 and TRBJ1-1; the D is unclear. Between the trimmed V and J ends, which lost 6 bases and 8 bases, there was a span of 16 bases. Germline CDR1 reads MDHEN; CDR2 reads SYDVKM. This CDR3 spans 13 amino acids. The CDR3 is CASSWAHSPEAFF. CDR3 in DNA: TGTGCCAGCAGCTGGGCACACAGCCCCGAAGCTTTCTTT.

This clone has only a few counts. The sample has other DNA sequences that encode this CDR3 too. The rearrangement joins TRBV4-1 to TRBJ2-3, with D hard to call. This CDR3 is 12 amino acids long. V was pared by 1 base and J by 4 bases, with 3 bases between. Germline V gives CDR1 MGHRA, CDR2 YSYEKL. The CDR3 loop is CASSQVADTQYF. Written as DNA, the CDR3 is TGCGCCAGCAGCCAAGTGGCAGATACGCAGTATTTT.

In its sample, this clone was seen a few times. V and J are TRBV19 and TRBJ2-1, with no clear D. The germline V gene has CDR1 LNHDA and CDR2 SQIVND (reference sequence). V shed 5 bases and J shed 3 bases, with 11 bases lying between them. CDR3 length: 14 amino acids. The DNA of the CDR3 is TGTGCCAGTAGTCGGTGGACCAACTACAATGAGCAGTTCTTC. Amino acid sequence: CASSRWTNYNEQFF. Based on the CDR3 plus reference TRBV19 and TRBJ2-1, the full variable domain is DGGITQSPKYLFRKEGQNVTLSCEQNLNHDAMYWYRQDPGQGLRLIYYSQIVNDFQKGDIAEGYSVSREKKESFPLTVTSAQKNPTAFYLCASSRWTNYNEQFFGPGTRLTVL.

This chain links TRBV7-3 with TRBJ1-2; a possible D gene is TRBD1 (5 bases). V was trimmed by 5 bases and J by 7 bases, leaving 14 bases between them. The length of the CDR3 is 13 residues. Germline CDR1 and CDR2: SGHTA and FQGTGA. In DNA form, the CDR3 reads TGTGCCAGCAGCCAGGGCCCGGAGGGTGGCTACACCTTC. As protein: CASSQGPEGGYTF.

This clone was seen repeatedly, ten times or more. V and J are TRBV30 and TRBJ2-3; a weak D match, TRBD1 (6 bases). Trimming pared 0 bases from V and 4 bases from J, leaving 11 bases between. The CDR3 has 14 amino acids. Germline CDR1 is GTSNPN and CDR2 is SVGIG (reference sequence). CDR3 nucleotides: TGTGCCTGGAGTGTACAAGGGGGTGCAGATACGCAGTATTTT. Protein product: CAWSVQGGADTQYF.

This chain joins TRBV19 and TRBJ2-6, with 8 bases lining up with TRBD1. Germline values: CDR1 LNHDA, CDR2 SQIVND (reference sequence). The CDR3 runs to 15 residues. V shed 9 bases, J shed 0 bases, and the junction held 4 bases outside the gene matches. CDR3 in DNA: TGTGCCAGCTGGGACAGGTTCTCTGGGGCCAACGTCCTGACTTTC. The encoded protein is CASWDRFSGANVLTF.

V is TRBV5-1 and J is TRBJ1-3; D call uncertain. V was trimmed by 4 bases and J by 0 bases, leaving 14 bases between them. This CDR3 contains 16 residues. CDR1 is SGHRS, CDR2 YFSETQ, per germline. CDR3 DNA: TGCGCCAGCAGCGCTGGGGTTAGAAGCTCTGGAAACACCATATATTTT. It translates to CASSAGVRSSGNTIYF.

The rearrangement uses TRBV6-6 and TRBJ1-1; D gene ambiguous. The CDR3 length is 13 residues. From germline, CDR1 is MNHNY and CDR2 SVGAGI (reference sequence). The V gene lost 7 bases and the J gene lost 1 base, with 10 bases spanning the gap. CDR3 in amino acids: CASTDDWNTEAFF. The CDR3 DNA follows: TGTGCCAGCACCGACGACTGGAACACTGAAGCTTTCTTT.